This TCR beta chain was recovered during a study of blood T cell repertoires in COVID-19. Measured with immunoSEQ multiplex PCR; TCRdb has only the in-frame clones, and not every one. The table has approximately 31,000 clones, approximately 86% seen once. In germline, CDR1 is MDHEN, CDR2 SYDVKM. The CDR3 runs 15 residues. The ends lost 3 bases at V and 5 bases at J; junction bases unmatched: 7. Material for sequencing was peripheral blood. The chain is built from TRBV28 and TRBJ2-7; 10 bases map to TRBD1. The sequence was obtained from an elderly woman with active or convalescent COVID-19. CDR3 bases: TGTGCCAGCAGTTTGGGTGGACAGGGGGGAAACGAGCAGTACTTC. Encoded protein: CASSLGGQGGNEQYF.